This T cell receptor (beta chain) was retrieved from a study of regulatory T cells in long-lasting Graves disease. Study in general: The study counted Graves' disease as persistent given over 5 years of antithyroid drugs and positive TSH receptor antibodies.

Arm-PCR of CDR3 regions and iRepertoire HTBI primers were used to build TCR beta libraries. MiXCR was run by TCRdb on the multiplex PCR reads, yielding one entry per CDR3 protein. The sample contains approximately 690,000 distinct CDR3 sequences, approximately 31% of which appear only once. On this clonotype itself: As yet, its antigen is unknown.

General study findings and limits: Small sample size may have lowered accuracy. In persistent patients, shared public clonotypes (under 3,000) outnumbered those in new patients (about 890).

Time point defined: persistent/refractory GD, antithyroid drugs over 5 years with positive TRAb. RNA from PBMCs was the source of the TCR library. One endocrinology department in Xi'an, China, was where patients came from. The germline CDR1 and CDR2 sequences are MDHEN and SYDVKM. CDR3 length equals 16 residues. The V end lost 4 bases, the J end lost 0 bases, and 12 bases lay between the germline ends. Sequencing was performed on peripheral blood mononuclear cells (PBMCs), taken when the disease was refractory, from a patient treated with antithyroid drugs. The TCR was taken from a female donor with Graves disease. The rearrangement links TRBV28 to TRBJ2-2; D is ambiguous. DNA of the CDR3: TGTGCCAGCAGTTCCACAAGGGCCTCGAACACCGGGGAGCTGTTTTTT. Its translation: CASSSTRASNTGELFF.